The 27 T cell receptor beta chains in this list originate from one sample, sequenced in a study of control samples from healthy donors and cancer patients. The data were produced by immunoSEQ multiplex PCR, yet TCRdb's version contains in-frame clones alone and is incomplete. The table lists over 200,000 clones, roughly 87% of them singletons, with 10% to 15% in the top ten. Sequenced input: PBMCs. Source of these receptors: a woman in her fifties or sixties with lung cancer.

The rearrangement joins TRBV7-9 to TRBJ1-3, with unresolved D. From germline, CDR1 is SEHNR and CDR2 FQNEAQ (reference sequence). This CDR3 has 13 residues. V was trimmed by 6 bases and J by 2 bases, leaving 8 bases between them. The CDR3 here is CASRFATGNTIYF. CDR3 nucleotide sequence: TGTGCCAGCAGGTTTGCAACTGGAAACACCATATATTTT.

The rearrangement uses TRBV6-6 and TRBJ1-1; TRBD1 matches 8 bases. Germline loops: CDR1 MNHNY, CDR2 SVGAGI (reference sequence). V was clipped by 2 bases and J by 1 base; unmatched bases: 0. There are 14 residues in the CDR3. CDR3 nucleotides: TGTGCCAGCAGTTACGGGACAGGGAACACTGAAGCTTTCTTT. As protein: CASSYGTGNTEAFF.

The chain recombines TRBV5-1 with TRBJ2-1; possibly TRBD2 for D (5 bases). Trimming shortened V by 2 bases and J by 0 bases, and 12 bases separated the two germline ends. CDR3 size: 16 residues. The germline V gene has CDR1 SGHRS and CDR2 YFSETQ. Written as DNA, the CDR3 is TGCGCCAGCAGCTTATCTACTAGTGGCTCCTACAATGAGCAGTTCTTC. Its translation: CASSLSTSGSYNEQFF. Based on the CDR3 plus reference TRBV5-1 and TRBJ2-1, the full variable domain is KAGVTQTPRYLIKTRGQQVTLSCSPISGHRSVSWYQQTPGQGLQFLFEYFSETQRNKGNFPGRFSGRQFSNSRSEMNVSTLELGDSALYLCASSLSTSGSYNEQFFGPGTRLTVL.

The chain uses TRBV10-3 and TRBJ1-4, with 7 nucleotides matching TRBD1. Germline-derived CDR1 and CDR2 are ENHRY and SYGVKD. This CDR3 contains 15 residues. The trim removed 6 bases at V and 8 bases at J, leaving 12 bases unmatched. For the CDR3, the DNA is TGTGCCATCAGCGATAGGGGGCGCGGTACGGAAAAACTGTTTTTT. Translated: CAISDRGRGTEKLFF.

This rearrangement joins TRBV10-3 to TRBJ2-1; 11 nucleotides line up with TRBD2. Germline-derived CDR1 and CDR2 are ENHRY and SYGVKD. V dropped 10 bases and J dropped 6; count of bases not matched to a gene: 11. The CDR3 consists of 15 residues. In DNA form, the CDR3 reads TGTGCCACCCTACAACTAGCGGGAGTAAGCAATGAGCAGTTCTTC. It is translated as CATLQLAGVSNEQFF.

The V and J genes are TRBV30 and TRBJ2-5; D not certain. The ends were cut back, 3 bases at V and 1 base at J, with 6 bases in the middle. Germline loops: CDR1 GTSNPN, CDR2 SVGIG (reference sequence). CDR3 size: 12 residues. The CDR3 protein is CAWSTTQETQYF. CDR3 in DNA: TGTGCCTGGAGCACCACCCAAGAGACCCAGTACTTC.

The rearrangement uses TRBV11-2 and TRBJ1-2; D may be TRBD1 (5 bases). CDR1 and CDR2 from the germline V gene are SGHAT and FQNNGV. Trimming removed 1 base from V and 6 bases from J, with 12 bases in between. CDR3 size: 14 residues. CDR3 nucleotide sequence: TGTGCCAGCAGCTTAGGAACGGGGGGAGATGGCTACACCTTC. This gives the protein CASSLGTGGDGYTF.

On this clone: The same CDR3 also results from other DNA sequences found in this sample. The chain employs TRBV3-1 (or the pseudogene TRBV3-2) and TRBJ2-3; D gene ambiguous. The germline V and J ends were trimmed by 1 base and 6 bases, with 5 bases remaining between them. CDR3 length: 12 residues. Germline CDR1 LGHDT, CDR2 YNNKEL (reference sequence). CDR3 sequence (DNA): TGTGCCAGCAGCCAAGTTAGGGATACGCAGTATTTT. It is translated as CASSQVRDTQYF.

The CDR3: CASSPRGGGGGEKLFF. The DNA of the CDR3 is TGTGCCAGCAGCCCCCGCGGGGGAGGGGGGGGAGAAAAACTGTTTTTT. The chain combines TRBV9 with TRBJ1-4, with D possibly matching TRBD1 (6 bases). From germline, CDR1 is SGDLS and CDR2 YYNGEE. The CDR3 has 16 amino acids. The germline V and J ends were trimmed by 4 bases and 8 bases, with 21 bases remaining between them.

This clone was found a few times. The chain recombines TRBV19 with TRBJ1-5, with 8 bases matching TRBD1. This CDR3 region has 13 residues. Per the germline V gene, CDR1 is LNHDA and CDR2 is SQIVND (reference sequence). The V gene end was trimmed by 10 bases and the J gene end by 8 bases; junction bases not matched to a gene: 10. CDR3: CAITDREGKPQHF. CDR3 in DNA: TGTGCCATCACGGACAGGGAGGGGAAGCCCCAGCATTTT. The entire variable domain, with the rest obtained from reference TRBV19 and TRBJ1-5, is as follows: DGGITQSPKYLFRKEGQNVTLSCEQNLNHDAMYWYRQDPGQGLRLIYYSQIVNDFQKGDIAEGYSVSREKKESFPLTVTSAQKNPTAFYLCAITDREGKPQHFGDGTRLSIL.

The genes are TRBV7-6 and TRBJ2-1; D is undetermined. The germline V and J ends were trimmed by 2 bases and 6 bases, with 8 bases remaining between them. CDR1 is SGHVS and CDR2 is FNYEAQ in the germline V gene. CDR3 length equals 13 residues. The CDR3 reads CASSLILGNEQFF. The CDR3 nucleotides are TGTGCCAGCAGCTTAATTCTCGGCAATGAGCAGTTCTTC. The complete variable domain, with remaining parts taken from reference TRBV7-6 and TRBJ2-1, reads GAGVSQSPRYKVTKRGQDVALRCDPISGHVSLYWYRQALGQGPEFLTYFNYEAQQDKSGLPNDRFSAERPEGSISTLTIQRTEQRDSAMYRCASSLILGNEQFFGPGTRLTVL.

The chain has TRBV29-1 and TRBJ2-3, with 8 bases identical to TRBD1. CDR1 is SQVTM, CDR2 ANQGSEA, per germline. The CDR3 has 16 residues. With V trimmed by 1 base and J by 7 bases, 13 bases remained unmatched. CDR3 bases: TGCAGCGTTGAAGGGAGGGGCAGGGGGCGAGGGAATACGCAGTATTTT. This gives the protein CSVEGRGRGRGNTQYF.

This clone was found a few times. This rearrangement joins TRBV18 to TRBJ1-6; D is unresolved. The germline CDR1 and CDR2 sequences are KGHSH and LQKENI. The CDR3 has 15 residues. Trimming stripped 6 bases from V and 0 bases from J, with 9 bases between. This CDR3 is CASSERGSYNSPLHF. In DNA, the CDR3 is TGTGCCAGCTCGGAACGGGGCTCCTATAATTCACCCCTCCACTTT.

The chain combines TRBV7-9 with TRBJ2-5; D gene uncertain. Trimming took 5 bases from V and 0 from J, leaving 10 bases between them. Germline CDR1 reads SEHNR; CDR2 reads FQNEAQ (reference sequence). The CDR3 sequence is 14 residues long. The CDR3, as DNA: TGTGCCAGCAGCCGTCGACGGGACCAAGAGACCCAGTACTTC. Residues: CASSRRRDQETQYF. Drawing the rest from reference TRBV7-9 and TRBJ2-5, the complete variable domain is DTGVSQNPRHKITKRGQNVTFRCDPISEHNRLYWYRQTLGQGPEFLTYFQNEAQLEKSRLLSDRFSAERPKGSFSTLEIQRTEQGDSAMYLCASSRRRDQETQYFGPGTRLLVL.

This clone was seen more than once but under ten times. This chain links TRBV5-4 with TRBJ1-6; a possible D gene is TRBD1 (6 bases). Germline loops: CDR1 SGHNT, CDR2 YYREEE (reference sequence). The V and J ends lost 6 bases and 6 bases respectively, with 13 bases between them. This CDR3 has 14 amino acids. Here the CDR3 reads CASNNRAANSPLHF. The CDR3 coding sequence is TGTGCCAGCAATAACAGGGCAGCTAATTCACCCCTCCACTTT. Variable domain in full (rest from reference TRBV5-4 and TRBJ1-6): ETGVTQSPTHLIKTRGQQVTLRCSSQSGHNTVSWYQQALGQGPQFIFQYYREEENGRGNFPPRFSGLQFPNYSSELNVNALELDDSALYLCASNNRAANSPLHFGNGTRLTVT.

This clone showed up just once. The chain couples TRBV30 to TRBJ1-6; D unresolved. CDR3 length: 16 residues. Germline CDR1 is GTSNPN and CDR2 is SVGIG (reference sequence). V dropped 0 bases and J dropped 4 bases, with 13 bases sitting between them. CDR3 coding DNA: TGTGCCTGGAGTGTACTCAGAGGGTTTTATAATTCACCCCTCCACTTT. Protein: CAWSVLRGFYNSPLHF.

The chain combines TRBV6-5 with TRBJ1-3; 7 bases agree with TRBD1. J was trimmed by 0 bases and V by 0 bases; bases with no gene match: 2. The CDR3 loop spans 16 amino acids. Germline V gives CDR1 MNHEY, CDR2 SVGAGI. The chain's CDR3 is CASSYSGQTSGNTIYF. CDR3 in DNA: TGTGCCAGCAGTTACTCGGGACAGACCTCTGGAAACACCATATATTTT.

The chain is built from TRBV15 and TRBJ2-6, with D perhaps given as TRBD1 or TRBD2 (5 bases each). Germline loops: CDR1 LNHNV, CDR2 YYDKDF (reference sequence). Trimming shortened V by 5 bases and J by 0 bases, and 17 bases separated the two germline ends. The CDR3 spans 18 residues. As DNA, the CDR3 is TGTGCCACCAGCTCATCCCCGGGACGGAGCTCTGGGGCCAACGTCCTGACTTTC. It is translated as CATSSSPGRSSGANVLTF.

The chain carries TRBV2 and TRBJ2-6; D call uncertain. V was clipped by 4 bases and J by 0 bases, with 7 bases between them. The CDR3 extends over 15 amino acids. The germline V gene has CDR1 SNHLY and CDR2 FYNNEI. CDR3 sequence: CASSGHFSGANVLTF. DNA for the CDR3: TGTGCCAGCAGTGGACATTTCTCTGGGGCCAACGTCCTGACTTTC.

The V gene is TRBV23-1, the J gene TRBJ2-1; TRBD1 agrees at 11 bases. TRBV23-1 is an ORF, with its function uncertain. V gave up 4 bases and J gave up 2 bases; unmatched junction bases: 4. This CDR3 contains 16 residues. Here the CDR3 DNA reads TGCGCCAGCAGTCGACGGACAGGGGGCGCCTACAATGAGCAGTTCTTC. Its protein product is CASSRRTGGAYNEQFF.

This clone was recorded only once. The chain carries TRBV10-1 and TRBJ2-3; tentative D call: TRBD2 (5 bases). The germline V gene encodes CDR1 WNHNN and CDR2 SYGVQD (reference sequence). The V and J ends lost 2 bases and 1 base respectively, with 10 bases between them. The CDR3 runs 15 residues. The CDR3 protein is CASSEGWRGTDTQYF. As DNA, the CDR3 is TGCGCCAGCAGTGAGGGCTGGCGGGGCACAGATACGCAGTATTTT.

The chain recombines TRBV27 with TRBJ2-4; TRBD1 might be the D (6 bases). This CDR3 has 17 amino acids. CDR1 is MNHEY, CDR2 SMNVEV, per germline (reference sequence). V lost 8 bases and J lost 6, with 26 bases in between. The chain's CDR3 is CASASWIPAGGLNIQYF. CDR3 nucleotide sequence: TGTGCCAGCGCCTCGTGGATACCCGCTGGGGGCTTAAACATTCAGTACTTC.

The count of this clone is one. This CDR3 is CASSKDVRGPNQPQHF. The DNA for the CDR3 is TGTGCCAGTAGTAAGGACGTCAGGGGGCCAAATCAGCCCCAGCATTTT. This chain connects TRBV19 to TRBJ1-5, with 8 bases matching TRBD1. V dropped 4 bases and J dropped 4; count of bases not matched to a gene: 9. There are 16 residues in the CDR3. Germline V CDR1 and CDR2: LNHDA, SQIVND (reference sequence).

This chain uses TRBV29-1 with TRBJ2-3; 10 nucleotides line up with TRBD2. The CDR3 totals 18 residues. Looked up from germline, CDR1 is SQVTM and CDR2 is ANQGSEA. V shed 2 bases, J shed 2 bases, and the junction held 13 bases outside the gene matches. The CDR3 reads CSVENPRSGGGNTDTQYF. CDR3 in DNA: TGCAGCGTTGAAAATCCCCGAAGCGGGGGGGGAAACACAGATACGCAGTATTTT.

The rearrangement uses TRBV11-1 and TRBJ2-3, with 9 bases lining up with TRBD2. The CDR3 extends over 15 amino acids. CDR1 and CDR2 from the germline V gene are SGHAT and FQDESV (reference sequence). V dropped 3 bases and J dropped 7; count of bases not matched to a gene: 8. The CDR3 reads CASSLLVAGANTQYF. CDR3 in DNA: TGTGCCAGCAGCTTGTTAGTAGCGGGAGCTAATACGCAGTATTTT. Supplemented by reference TRBV11-1 and TRBJ2-3, the full variable domain reads EAEVAQSPRYKITEKSQAVAFWCDPISGHATLYWYRQILGQGPELLVQFQDESVVDDSQLPKDRFSAERLKGVDSTLKIQPAELGDSAMYLCASSLLVAGANTQYFGPGTRLTVL.

The V and J genes are TRBV7-2 and TRBJ2-5; TRBD2 might be the D (5 bases). V dropped 3 bases and J dropped 3 bases, with 8 bases sitting between them. This CDR3 comprises 13 residues. CDR1 is SGHTA, CDR2 FQGNSA, per germline. CDR3 sequence reads: CASSFSGKETQYF. The CDR3 DNA is TGTGCCAGCAGCTTTTCCGGGAAAGAGACCCAGTACTTC. Looking up the rest from reference TRBV7-2 and TRBJ2-5 gives the full variable domain: GAGVSQSPSNKVTEKGKDVELRCDPISGHTALYWYRQSLGQGLEFLIYFQGNSAPDKSGLPSDRFSAERTGGSVSTLTIQRTQQEDSAVYLCASSFSGKETQYFGPGTRLLVL.

J is TRBJ1-4 and V is TRBV5-1; D ambiguous. Germline V gene data show CDR1 as SGHRS and CDR2 as YFSETQ. Trimming removed 0 bases from V and 5 bases from J, with 11 bases in between. The CDR3 contains 15 residues. The CDR3 loop is CASSLGGTKNEKLFF. The CDR3 DNA follows: TGCGCCAGCAGCTTGGGGGGAACTAAGAATGAAAAACTGTTTTTT.